This T cell receptor beta chain was captured by sequencing in a study of cytomegalovirus exposure and HLA in healthy donors (dated by TCRdb to 2016 to 2017). About the investigation overall: An earlier analysis of approximately 640 of the donors reported 250 to 350 Gb of sequence data and 117 million unique TCR beta sequences from about 200 million T cells. Approximately 300 gigabases of sequencing data and tens of millions of unique TCR sequences were included in an early release covering under 650 HLA-typed donors. Of the roughly 410 genotyped donors, 80% to 90% were placed in the genetic ancestry cluster associated with self-reported Caucasian donors. The study aimed to test whether cataloging public T cell receptors could reveal signatures of past pathogen exposure. The study used immunosequencing to profile the T cell repertoires of around 600 subjects and linked those repertoires to cytomegalovirus serostatus. A separate validation cohort of some 130 different subjects was used in addition to the roughly 700-subject first cohort. To predict cytomegalovirus infection status, the study combined high-throughput TCR immunosequencing, statistical association of individual TCRs with disease status, and machine learning. In a later analysis, previously published TCR beta repertoires from 550 to 700 donors were re-analyzed and high-resolution HLA genotyping was added so that TCR occurrence patterns could be studied. In the later analysis, no new phenotypic data were used to find candidate immune exposures; instead, reliance was placed on TCR beta sequences and their occurrence across donors. An earlier analysis of about 620 of the donors applied high-throughput TCR beta sequencing to assess whether each TCR beta V gene segment acted as functional or pseudogenic. Donor age, sex, ethnicity and CMV serostatus were compiled together with the repertoire data. A later genetic analysis used genome-wide SNP genotypes for about three fifths of the 666 donors, treating that subset as a discovery cohort. All discovery cohort repertoires had been generated using a single sequencing platform. HLA typing included class I and class II loci at four-digit resolution. The number of donors typed differed by locus, with roughly 620-630 for A, B, C, DRB1 and DQB1, more than 500 for DQA1, under 610 for DPA1, and some 450 for DPB1. A handful of DR-DQ haplotypes were treated as single units for association and clustering because of strong linkage in the cohort. On average, around 230,000 unique TCR beta nucleotide sequences were sequenced per donor among about 400 genotyped donors of the cohort, with around 19% of those sequences being non-productive.

For this clone: What this receptor recognizes is not known. No much larger clonotype is one base removed from it; base qualities were not supplied.

Broader findings and caveats from the paper: In a later analysis, TCR association rates were found to vary across HLA loci, with the most associated TCRs seen for DRB1 alleles and the fewest for HLA-C alleles. Only TCR beta chains were sequenced in this cohort, and the absence of alpha or paired-chain data limited detectable features. In vitro tests confirmed that a few of the cytomegalovirus-associated TCR beta chains recognize cytomegalovirus antigens. A further reported finding was that TCR beta sequences accurately predicted the HLA-A and HLA-B alleles for most subjects in the first cohort. According to a later analysis, parvovirus B19, influenza, CMV and Epstein-Barr virus appeared linked to several top co-occurrence clusters. Strong co-occurrence of HLA alleles, especially DR and DQ, made assigning TCR associations to individual alleles difficult. Because HLA typing was missing for some donors at each locus, association tests included only the typed subset. A later genetic analysis associated a missense DCLRE1C variant with V-gene and J-gene trimming of TCR beta chains, and an independent cohort replicated the association. Immune exposure information for the cohort was limited to CMV serostatus. While some public TCRs were present in many individuals, most TCR sequences turned up only very rarely across donors. In a later analysis, most CMV-associated TCR beta chains were found to appear HLA-restricted, with HLA associations seemingly driven largely by CMV exposure. At a false discovery rate of 0.05, a later analysis linked roughly 17,000 TCR beta sequences to specific HLA alleles. Because counts were too low, under 20 rarely observed V segments, including chromosome 9 orphons, were left out of the earlier analysis of some 600 of the donors. Presence/absence analyses assumed roughly uniform sequencing depth across donors, an assumption that may not hold. In an earlier analysis of approximately 590 of the donors, most TCR beta V segments were observed in productive rearrangements about 90% or about 30% of the time, broadly matching IMGT annotations. In a later genetic analysis, fewer N-insertions in productive TCRs were reported among donors in an Asian-associated ancestry cluster than the roughly 700-donor mean. Some IMGT-functional V segments, including TRBV6-2 and TRBV6-3, could not be told apart with the 87-base-pair reads, so those segments were excluded. Cytomegalovirus status was reported to be diagnosed by the classifier with high specificity and sensitivity in both the original and validation cohorts. Linkage disequilibrium might explain the correlated functional status among segregating V segments, but an unknown experimental factor could not be ruled out. A cluster of highly shared sequence variants was judged likely to represent a technical artifact of the sequencing pipeline. It was suggested by the authors that the approach could potentially be generalized to other disease states and immunological phenotypes. A later analysis found that HLA-associated TCR beta chains were more clonally expanded and had lower generation probabilities than equally common non-associated chains. The study gave a list of around 170 TCR beta chains associated with cytomegalovirus.

The cohort consisted of 600 to 750 healthy bone marrow donors. All cohort members were sampled while nominally healthy, although unrecorded immune exposures were likely present. The donor tested CMV seropositive and was one of the 289 seropositive cohort members. A peripheral blood sample was collected from each donor, and TCR beta sequencing was performed on peripheral blood mononuclear cells. The Qiagen DNeasy Blood Extraction Kit was used to extract genomic DNA from the blood cell samples. The CDR3 runs 13 amino acids, cysteine and phenylalanine included. Kept here is only the CDR3 DNA, which spans 39 bases and is read in frame from base 1. CDR1 is given as LNHNV and CDR2 as YYDKDF, both from the germline V gene (reference sequence). V sheds 5 bases and J sheds 4 bases, leaving 10 bases between their ends. Libraries were made using the immunoSEQ multiplex PCR assay. For the multiplex PCR, a mixture combining 60 forward primers for TCR Vbeta segments and 13 reverse primers for TCR Jbeta segments was used. Amplification of the CDR3 region of rearranged TCR beta genes was performed with a multiplex PCR assay on genomic DNA. Amplified TCR beta libraries were sequenced as 87-base-pair reads on the Illumina HiSeq System. Processing in the source paper ran as follows. A later analysis counted about 80 million unique TCR beta chains across the 500 to 850 repertoires, and some 12 million of these chains were shared by at least two donors. Raw reads were error-corrected and collapsed into unique sequences with a nearest-neighbor algorithm that merged closely related sequences to remove PCR and sequencing errors. To assign V, D and J gene segments, CDR3 sequences were aligned to IMGT reference sequences. For a sequence to be retained, a match of at least six nucleotides was required to both a V gene segment and a J gene segment. A rearrangement was called productive if the CDR3 had no stop codons and remained in frame with V and J, and every other rearrangement was called non-productive. CDR3 was defined according to IMGT convention as the region running from the second conserved V-encoded cysteine to the conserved J-encoded phenylalanine. Sequences without an unambiguous match to a single V gene segment were excluded from the earlier analysis of over 500 of the donors. An earlier analysis of under 750 of the donors called V segments functional above 56.7% productive rearrangements and segregating when the between-donor standard deviation exceeded 5%. To diagnose cytomegalovirus status from the catalog of TCR beta chain sequences, a statistical classification framework was built. V and J gene assignment, in a later analysis, came from comparing TCR nucleotide sequences with IMGT/GENE-DB human TR gene sequences. Using the TCRdist pipeline, a later analysis assigned CDR3 sequences along with most-parsimonious VDJ recombination scenarios. In a later analysis, each TCR beta chain was defined by its CDR3 amino acid sequence together with its V-gene family, and reads without a unique V-gene family were excluded. A later analysis removed several hundred highly shared, low-generation-probability nucleotide sequences to deal with suspected cross-contamination and a sequencing artifact. In a later analysis, a clonal expansion index for each public chain was calculated from normalized within-repertoire ranks of inferred template counts. In a later analysis, generation probabilities were computed using a VDJ recombination model fitted to out-of-frame rearrangements, and the results were checked against IGoR. In a later analysis, hypergeometric tests were used to score TCR-TCR, TCR-HLA and TCR-CMV co-occurrence, with a repertoire-size bias correction applied to TCR pairs. In a later analysis, false discovery rates were estimated by permuting HLA or CMV assignments 20 times. In a later analysis, co-occurring TCRs were grouped using DBSCAN, with TCRdist sequence similarity added in when clustering inside HLA-allele-positive subsets. Repertoires with fewer than 30,000 or more than 120,000 public chains were left out of co-occurrence clustering, as were about 5 repertoires with anomalous nucleotide sharing. TCRdb mirrors the immuneACCESS table, restricted to in-frame sequences. Some clones are absent from its copies; in checked studies, under half trace to an unresolved V gene, and the reason for the others is unknown. V and J calls and clone size come straight from that table; D and trimming were deduced from the DNA. The sample table holds about 65,000 clones, of which about 78% were seen once. 3% of the sample goes to the ten largest clones.

This sequence originates from a girl aged 10 to 17 in good health and CMV-seropositive. What was sequenced was PBMCs. The chain links TRBV15 with TRBJ2-3; a tentative D match to TRBD1 spans 6 bases. The CDR3 protein: CATSGTGSDTQYF. The bases are TGTGCCACCAGCGGCACAGGGTCAGATACGCAGTATTTT. The full variable domain, with segments outside the CDR3 supplied by the reference TRBV15 and TRBJ2-3 proteins, appears as DAMVIQNPRYQVTQFGKPVTLSCSQTLNHNVMYWYQQKSSQAPKLLFHYYDKDFNNEADTPDNFQSRRPNTSFCFLDIRSPGLGDTAMYLCATSGTGSDTQYFGPGTRLTVL.